Following are 19 T cell receptor beta chains from one sample sequenced in a study of T cell responses to AZD1222 COVID-19 vaccine. This table comes from immunoSEQ multiplex PCR, and its TCRdb copy is limited to in-frame clones, with some not included. This table holds around 200,000 clones, around 90% found once. The sample was peripheral blood, taken on day 0 of AZD1222 vaccination. The receptor source for this set is an adult in good health.

This sequence joins TRBV25-1 and TRBJ1-4; no reliable D call. Germline CDR1 is MGHDK and CDR2 is SYGVNS. V lost 2 bases and J lost 0, with 7 bases in between. The length of the CDR3 is 15 residues. The CDR3 coding sequence is TGTGCCAGCAGTGAACATGCCGCAACTAATGAAAAACTGTTTTTT. It codes for CASSEHAATNEKLFF.

The chain is built from TRBV28 and TRBJ1-5, with TRBD1 as a possible D gene (6 bases). Trimming took off 7 bases at V and 6 bases at J, with 19 bases between the two ends. Germline V CDR1 and CDR2: MDHEN, SYDVKM. This CDR3 comprises 15 residues. The CDR3 DNA sequence: TGTGCCAGCACTTTTTCTGGGGGGGCTGGTCAGCCCCAGCATTTT. Translation gives CASTFSGGAGQPQHF. Drawing the rest from reference TRBV28 and TRBJ1-5, the complete variable domain is DVKVTQSSRYLVKRTGEKVFLECVQDMDHENMFWYRQDPGLGLRLIYFSYDVKMKEKGDIPEGYSVSREKKERFSLILESASTNQTSMYLCASTFSGGAGQPQHFGDGTRLSIL.

The gene calls are TRBV13 and TRBJ1-3, with 7 bases fitting TRBD1. This CDR3 contains 16 residues. V lost 6 bases and J lost 2; bases outside the gene matches: 10. CDR1 and CDR2 from the germline V gene are PRHDT and FYEKMQ (reference sequence). The CDR3 region is CASRSFDRVTGNTIYF. The DNA of the CDR3 is TGTGCCAGCAGATCCTTCGACAGGGTAACTGGAAACACCATATATTTT.

The chain joins TRBV10-2 to TRBJ2-1; 13 positions agree with TRBD2. CDR1 and CDR2 from the germline V gene are WSHSY and SAAADI. The CDR3 has 13 residues. The J segment lost 8 bases and the V segment lost 7 bases, leaving 2 bases of the junction unmatched. Here the CDR3 DNA reads TGCGCCAGCAAACTAGCGGGGGGGTATGAGCAGTTCTTC. This translates into CASKLAGGYEQFF.

The chain has TRBV7-8 and TRBJ2-3; D might be TRBD2 (6 bases). V was clipped by 5 bases and J by 1 base, with 10 bases between them. This CDR3 is 14 amino acids long. CDR1 is SGHVS and CDR2 is FQNEAQ in the germline V gene. The chain's CDR3 is CASSPGLRTDTQYF. The CDR3 bases are TGTGCCAGCAGCCCGGGACTCCGCACAGATACGCAGTATTTT.

The chain combines TRBV2 with TRBJ2-3; D is uncertain. The germline gives CDR1 SNHLY, CDR2 FYNNEI. V dropped 3 bases and J dropped 9 bases, with 4 bases sitting between them. The CDR3 runs 10 residues. The chain's CDR3 is CASSERTQYF. The CDR3 region has the DNA TGTGCCAGCAGTGAGCGGACGCAGTATTTT.

This clone was found once. The V call is TRBV4-3, the J call TRBJ2-7, with 8 nucleotides matching TRBD2. Trimming removed 2 bases from V and 6 bases from J; junction bases left unmatched: 6. The CDR3 totals 14 residues. From germline, CDR1 is LGHNA and CDR2 YSLEER. Written as DNA, the CDR3 is TGCGCCAGCAGCCAAAGCGGGGGAAGTCTCGAGCAGTACTTC. Protein: CASSQSGGSLEQYF.

J is TRBJ1-5 and V is TRBV19; D is unclear. This CDR3 has 14 amino acids. Per germline, CDR1 LNHDA and CDR2 SQIVND (reference sequence). V lost 1 base to trimming and J lost 3 bases, with 7 bases between them. In nucleotides, the CDR3 is TGTGCCAGTAGTATAGGAACAGACAATCAGCCCCAGCATTTT. Residues: CASSIGTDNQPQHF.

This clone occurred once. The chain is built from TRBV6-5 and TRBJ2-2, with D possibly TRBD1 on 5 matching bases. CDR1 MNHEY and CDR2 SVGAGI come from the germline V gene. The CDR3 is 15 amino acids. With 7 bases removed from V and 6 bases from J, the gap between germline ends came to 18 bases. CDR3 residues: CASMTSAGFSGELFF. The CDR3 nucleotides are TGTGCCAGCATGACGAGTGCAGGGTTTTCCGGGGAGCTGTTTTTT.

This clone came up once. J is TRBJ2-7 and V is TRBV4-1; no firm D call. CDR3 length equals 15 residues. CDR1 and CDR2 from the germline V gene are MGHRA and YSYEKL. Between the trimmed V and J ends, which lost 1 base and 2 bases, there was a span of 12 bases. The CDR3: CASSQVSQETYEQYF. The CDR3 DNA reads TGCGCCAGCAGCCAAGTTAGCCAGGAGACCTACGAGCAGTACTTC.

This clone has more than one count but fewer than ten. The V and J genes are TRBV5-1 and TRBJ1-2, with a possible D match to TRBD1 (6 bases). The length of the CDR3 is 14 residues. Per germline, CDR1 SGHRS and CDR2 YFSETQ. The V end lost 4 bases, the J end lost 7 bases, and 17 bases lay between the germline ends. The CDR3 sequence: CASSHSRGEGGYTF. The CDR3, as DNA: TGCGCCAGCAGCCACTCCAGGGGCGAGGGTGGCTACACCTTC.

The genes are TRBV11-3 and TRBJ2-2; unclear D gene. Trimming removed 4 bases at V and 3 bases at J, with 9 bases between. Germline V gene data show CDR1 as SGHNT and CDR2 as YENEEA. CDR3 length: 14 amino acids. Written as DNA, the CDR3 is TGTGCCAGCAGCTCACGCCCATACACCGGGGAGCTGTTTTTT. Its translation: CASSSRPYTGELFF.

The chain employs TRBV29-1 and TRBJ2-5; D perhaps matches TRBD1 (5 bases). The germline V gene encodes CDR1 SQVTM and CDR2 ANQGSEA. The CDR3 totals 15 residues. Between the trimmed V and J ends, which lost 2 bases and 2 bases, there was a span of 15 bases. The CDR3 DNA reads as TGCAGCGTTGAAACCCTCGGCCAGGGACAAGAGACCCAGTACTTC. Its translation is CSVETLGQGQETQYF.

The gene calls are TRBV5-8 and TRBJ2-6; TRBD2 is a possible D gene (5 bases). V lost 3 bases and J 0 bases, leaving 10 bases between the germline ends. The CDR3 extends over 16 amino acids. The germline V gene has CDR1 SGHTS and CDR2 YDEGEE. The CDR3 nucleotides read TGTGCCAGCAGCTCCCGGCGGGCCTCTGGGGCCAACGTCCTGACTTTC. Its translation: CASSSRRASGANVLTF.

The rearrangement links TRBV9 to TRBJ2-3; D not certain. Germline-derived CDR1 and CDR2 are SGDLS and YYNGEE. V lost 3 bases, J lost 2 bases, and 10 bases lay in between. CDR3 length: 14 residues. In nucleotides, the CDR3 is TGTGCCAGCAGCGAAGACTTAAACACAGATACGCAGTATTTT. Translating gives CASSEDLNTDTQYF.

The chain couples TRBV6-1 to TRBJ2-7; D is unresolved. The CDR3 has 17 residues. V shed 1 base and J shed 3 bases, with 19 bases lying between them. The germline V gene has CDR1 MNHNS and CDR2 SASEGT. CDR3 bases: TGTGCCAGCAGTGAAGACCCCCGTCGGCAAGCCCTCTACGAGCAGTACTTC. Its protein is CASSEDPRRQALYEQYF.

The chain recombines TRBV30 with TRBJ1-6, with no clear D. V was pared by 0 bases and J by 3 bases, with 15 bases between. The germline V gene has CDR1 GTSNPN and CDR2 SVGIG (reference sequence). The CDR3 loop spans 17 amino acids. The CDR3: CAWSVLSWADYNSPLHF. CDR3 DNA: TGTGCCTGGAGTGTACTTAGTTGGGCAGACTATAATTCACCCCTCCACTTT.

This clone was detected only once. As DNA, the CDR3 is TGTGCCAGCAGCGTAGGGACTAGCGGACAAGAGACCCAGTACTTC. Its protein product is CASSVGTSGQETQYF. This chain links TRBV9 with TRBJ2-5; the match to TRBD2 covers 10 bases. J lost 2 bases, V lost 0 bases, and 1 base had no gene match. Germline V gene data show CDR1 as SGDLS and CDR2 as YYNGEE. This CDR3 spans 15 amino acids.

This chain joins TRBV29-1 and TRBJ1-2, with D hard to call. Germline loops: CDR1 SQVTM, CDR2 ANQGSEA. V lost 7 bases and J lost 5, with 11 bases in between. This CDR3 is 11 amino acids long. CDR3 bases: TGCAGCGGTCGTGCGGGATATGGCTACACCTTC. Its protein is CSGRAGYGYTF.